This T cell receptor beta chain was retrieved from a study of blood T cells in healthy people across ages. The study, taken as a whole, reports: Roughly linearly, TCR beta diversity per million T cells fell as age increased.

Primers used in a second PCR of roughly 6 to 12 cycles were a sample-barcoded 5' primer and a J-beta primer mix. TCRdb ran MiXCR on the 5' RACE reads and lists one entry per CDR3 protein. The sample contains fewer than 800,000 distinct CDR3 sequences, roughly 30% of which appear only once. The authors drew about 9.5 milliliters of peripheral blood from each donor. Isolation yielded PBMCs, at least 7 million per sample, in every case. This CDR3 region has 13 residues. V was clipped by 6 bases and J by 6 bases, with 14 bases between them. Germline assignment: CDR1 SGHRS and CDR2 YFSETQ. This clonotype was seen a single time. Its antigen is still unknown. This may stem from a read error, because a much larger clone lies one nucleotide away.

The J gene is TRBJ2-3, the V gene TRBV5-1; D uncertain. What was sequenced was blood. The sequence was obtained from a woman aged 80 or over in good health. The DNA for the CDR3 is TGCGCCAGCAACACAAGGCCCATGGATACGCAGTATTTT. It translates to CASNTRPMDTQYF.